This T cell receptor (beta chain) is from a study of T-cell reconstitution after alpha-beta-depleted transplantation in children. Molecular barcoding with unique molecular identifiers was used for the TCRbeta library. A single record per CDR3 protein comes from TCRdb applying MiXCR to the PCR reads. The sample shows 180,000 or so distinct CDR3 sequences, 5% to 6.5% of them seen only once. Study-level findings and limits: Newly produced T cells mostly provided counts and TCRbeta diversity after one year, as hyperexpanded clones declined. Surviving recipient T cells and thymic progenitors accounted for the high day-60 TCRbeta diversity observed in some patients. At around two months after transplant, the alpha-beta T cells were reportedly derived from several hundred expanded clones that came from non-depleted graft cells.

This clonotype occurred many times. What it recognizes is unknown. This TCR came from a girl under three years old with combined immunodeficiency, due to receive a stem cell transplant. This specimen consisted of PBMCs, obtained before TCRalphabeta/CD19-depleted stem cell transplant.

The CDR3 region is CSARGESAGSPPWQETQYF. CDR3 DNA sequence: TGCAGTGCTAGAGGGGAGAGCGCAGGGAGTCCCCCCTGGCAAGAGACCCAGTACTTC. The chain carries TRBV20-1 and TRBJ2-5; D is perhaps TRBD1 or TRBD2 (5 bases each). Germline lookup yields CDR1 DFQATT and CDR2 SNEGSKA (reference sequence). The CDR3 has 19 amino acids. V was trimmed by 1 base and J by 2 bases, leaving 26 bases between them.